These 16 T cell receptor beta chains were sequenced from one sample in a study of blood T cells in healthy people across ages. Next came a second PCR, run for about 7 to 12 cycles, which used a sample-barcoded 5' primer along with a J-beta primer mix. TCRdb passed the 5' RACE reads through MiXCR, listing each CDR3 protein once. This table holds 650,000 to 700,000 distinct CDR3 sequences, roughly half found once. Sequencing was performed on blood. The origin of the receptors is a woman of 80 years or more in good health.

This clonotype was detected many times. This rearrangement joins TRBV29-1 to TRBJ2-1; possible D gene TRBD1, 6 bases. Germline V lookup: CDR1 SQVTM, CDR2 ANQGSEA. The CDR3 covers 14 residues. Trimming pared 7 bases from V and 3 bases from J, leaving 16 bases between. The CDR3 loop is CSAGTGMSYNEQFF. The CDR3 region has the DNA TGCAGCGCGGGAACAGGGATGAGCTACAATGAGCAGTTCTTC.

This clonotype has a count of ten or more. The chain carries TRBV7-2 and TRBJ2-3; D could derive from TRBD1 or TRBD2 (5 bases each). V was clipped by 1 base and J by 3 bases, with 14 bases between them. The CDR3 covers 16 residues. Germline V gene lookup returns CDR1 SGHTA and CDR2 FQGNSA. CDR3: CASSLGGAGLTDTQYF. Written as DNA, the CDR3 is TGTGCCAGCAGCTTAGGAGGGGCAGGGTTGACAGATACGCAGTATTTT.

This clonotype was seen ten or more times. This chain uses TRBV30 with TRBJ1-2, with D possibly TRBD1 on 6 matching bases. In germline, CDR1 is GTSNPN, CDR2 SVGIG (reference sequence). V lost 0 bases to trimming and J lost 4 bases, with 15 bases between them. CDR3 length: 15 amino acids. The CDR3 bases are TGTGCCTGGAGTGTAACACAAGGGGGATCCTATGGCTACACCTTC. This encodes CAWSVTQGGSYGYTF.

J is TRBJ2-7 and V is TRBV20-1; TRBD2 agrees at 7 bases. The CDR3 runs 16 residues. V lost 4 bases, J lost 3 bases, and 15 bases stayed unmatched. Per the germline V gene, CDR1 is DFQATT and CDR2 is SNEGSKA (reference sequence). The CDR3 region has the DNA TGCAGTGCTACCGAGTCGTATGGGAGGGCCCTCTACGAGCAGTACTTC. Translating gives CSATESYGRALYEQYF.

This clonotype showed up many times. The chain links TRBV27 to TRBJ2-1, with TRBD2 matching over 11 bases. The CDR3 is made up of 16 amino acids. V gave up 4 bases and J gave up 2 bases; unmatched junction bases: 4. Germline V gene sequence: CDR1 MNHEY, CDR2 SMNVEV (reference sequence). The CDR3 here is CASSSLAGAPYNEQFF. The CDR3 bases are TGTGCCAGCAGTTCACTAGCGGGGGCTCCCTACAATGAGCAGTTCTTC.

This rearrangement joins TRBV6-5 to TRBJ2-3, with 7 bases aligning to TRBD2. The CDR3 consists of 15 residues. Trimming cost V 0 bases and J 5 bases; bases outside gene matches: 5. From germline, CDR1 is MNHEY and CDR2 SVGAGI. The CDR3 DNA follows: TGTGCCAGCAGTTACTCCGGGACTAACAAAGATACGCAGTATTTT. Translated, it gives CASSYSGTNKDTQYF.

The chain has TRBV25-1 and TRBJ1-6; D possibly corresponds to TRBD1 (5 bases). Germline V CDR1 and CDR2: MGHDK, SYGVNS. V was trimmed by 8 bases and J by 10 bases, leaving 21 bases between them. This CDR3 is 15 amino acids long. The CDR3 DNA follows: TGTGCCAGCGGGGGGAGCGGGGCCTGGGGATCACCCCTCCACTTT. It is translated as CASGGSGAWGSPLHF. Full variable domain (rest looked up from reference TRBV25-1 and TRBJ1-6): EADIYQTPRYLVIGTGKKITLECSQTMGHDKMYWYQQDPGMELHLIHYSYGVNSTEKGDLSSESTVSRIRTEHFPLTLESARPSHTSQYLCASGGSGAWGSPLHFGNGTRLTVT.

Comments on this clonotype: One base away lies a much larger clone, so this may be a sequencing read error. The chain carries TRBV20-1 and TRBJ2-5; 8 bases align to TRBD1. Matching the DNA end better, TRBJ2-7 makes the J call doubtful. CDR1 is DFQATT and CDR2 is SNEGSKA in the germline V gene (reference sequence). The CDR3 is 14 residues long. The CDR3 loop reads CSARSHRGYCEQYF. CDR3 nucleotide sequence: TGCAGTGCTAGGTCCCACAGGGGGTACTGCGAGCAGTACTTC.

The chain recombines TRBV28 with TRBJ1-5, with a possible D match to TRBD1 (6 bases). V shed 10 bases and J shed 2 bases, with 18 bases lying between them. The CDR3 consists of 15 residues. Germline CDR1 is MDHEN and CDR2 is SYDVKM. CDR3 DNA sequence: TGTGCCACCCAAGGTGAAGCAGGGGGCAATCAGCCCCAGCATTTT. It encodes CATQGEAGGNQPQHF.

A note on this clonotype: This may arise from a read error, as a much more abundant clone is one base away. This sequence joins TRBV7-9 and TRBJ2-1; tentative D call: TRBD1 (5 bases). This CDR3 is 13 amino acids long. Germline V gives CDR1 SEHNR, CDR2 FQNEAQ (reference sequence). The CDR3 loop is CAGRRVGLETQFF. Written as DNA, the CDR3 is TGTGCAGGCCGCAGGGTTGGTTTGGAGACCCAGTTCTTC.

A note on this clonotype: A single base separates this from a much larger clone, so it may be a read error. V is TRBV20-1 and J is TRBJ2-1, with no clear D. The CDR3 is 11 residues long. Germline V gene sequence: CDR1 DFQATT, CDR2 SNEGSKA (reference sequence). The DNA for the CDR3 is TGCATTGCCGATTCGGTGCAGGAGCAGTTCTTC. It is translated as CIADSVQEQFF.

A remark on this clonotype: Given a much more abundant clone one base away, this may be a read error. V is TRBV28 and J is TRBJ2-1; tentative D call: TRBD2 (5 bases). The J call may be wrong; the DNA end is better matched by TRBJ2-7. The CDR3 is 14 residues long. Germline loops: CDR1 MDHEN, CDR2 SYDVKM. CDR3 amino acids: CASGTAASYNEQYF. Here the CDR3 DNA reads TGTGCCAGCGGAACAGCGGCCTCCTACAATGAGCAGTACTTC.

J is TRBJ2-5 and V is TRBV20-1, with D perhaps TRBD1 (6 bases). Trimming left V 4 bases short and J 2 bases short, with 14 bases between. There are 14 residues in the CDR3. Germline lookup yields CDR1 DFQATT and CDR2 SNEGSKA (reference sequence). For the CDR3, the DNA is TGCAGTGCTACTTACGGGACACAACAAGAGACCCAGTACTTC. This encodes CSATYGTQQETQYF.

The CDR3 reads CAISEFNRHSGANVLTF. Here the CDR3 DNA reads TGTGCCATCAGTGAGTTTAACAGGCACTCTGGGGCCAACGTCCTGACTTTC. The chain employs TRBV10-3 and TRBJ2-6; D possibly corresponds to TRBD1 (5 bases). The CDR3 covers 17 residues. The V gene's germline CDR1 is ENHRY and CDR2 SYGVKD. The V end was cut by 1 base, the J end by 0 bases, with 10 bases between.

This chain uses TRBV7-2 with TRBJ2-1; no definite D call. Germline CDR1 is SGHTA and CDR2 is FQGNSA. CDR3 length equals 14 residues. V lost 5 bases to trimming and J lost 2 bases, with 10 bases between them. The CDR3 protein is CASSPNVAYNEQFF. The CDR3 nucleotides are TGTGCCAGCAGCCCCAATGTTGCCTACAATGAGCAGTTCTTC.

This clonotype was detected a few times. The V gene is TRBV7-3, the J gene TRBJ2-6; D uncertain. The CDR3 is 14 residues long. The germline V and J ends were trimmed by 4 bases and 1 base, with 5 bases remaining between them. Germline CDR1 is SGHTA and CDR2 is FQGTGA. The CDR3 region is CASSYRSGANVLTF. As DNA, the CDR3 is TGTGCCAGCAGCTACCGATCTGGGGCCAACGTCCTGACTTTC.